The entry that follows covers one TCR beta chain sequence. Terminally differentiated effector memory CD45RA+ cells were excluded by CCR7 positive selection of CD45RO-negative cells. The data belong to a study of shared clonotypes between healthy human individuals. V shed 2 bases and J shed 7 bases, with 4 bases lying between them. Germline-derived CDR1 and CDR2 are SGDLS and YYNGEE. The CDR3 is made up of 12 amino acids. This table comes from immunoSEQ multiplex PCR, and its TCRdb copy is limited to in-frame clones, with some not included. The sample has about 2.1 million clones; just under 95% are singletons.

The receptor's source is a man in his late teens or twenties in good health. Some clones in this sample may be carry-over from other donors' samples. The chain links TRBV9 to TRBJ1-6; D is undetermined. Sequenced material: naive CD8+ T cells from PBMCs. The chain's CDR3 is CASSVGNSPLHF. In nucleotides, the CDR3 is TGTGCCAGCAGCGTCGGGAATTCACCCCTCCACTTT.